The 7 T cell receptor beta chains presented below share a single source sample, sequenced in a study of blood T cell repertoires in COVID-19. The protocol was immunoSEQ multiplex PCR, while the TCRdb copy is restricted to in-frame clones and leaves out a portion. Of hundreds of thousands of clones in the sample, 90% to 95% are singletons; the top ten hold roughly 3.5%. The material sequenced was peripheral blood. The receptors come from a woman between 18 and 29 years old who had recovered from COVID-19.

This chain links TRBV7-8 with TRBJ2-5; perhaps TRBD1 as D (6 bases). The CDR3 length is 17 residues. CDR1 and CDR2 (germline): SGHVS, FQNEAQ. V was trimmed by 2 bases and J by 4 bases, leaving 20 bases between them. This chain's CDR3 is CASSLTQRQAQGETQYF. The CDR3 nucleotides read TGTGCCAGCAGCTTAACCCAAAGACAGGCCCAAGGAGAGACCCAGTACTTC.

The chain is built from TRBV9 and TRBJ2-1, with 8 bases lining up with TRBD2. The CDR3 runs 15 residues. Germline V gives CDR1 SGDLS, CDR2 YYNGEE. The trim removed 7 bases at V and 6 bases at J, leaving 12 bases unmatched. This chain's CDR3 is CASGDGGANRNEQFF. The CDR3 bases are TGTGCCAGCGGGGACGGGGGGGCGAACCGCAATGAGCAGTTCTTC. Using reference TRBV9 and TRBJ2-1 for the parts outside the CDR3, the full variable domain is DSGVTQTPKHLITATGQRVTLRCSPRSGDLSVYWYQQSLDQGLQFLIQYYNGEERAKGNILERFSAQQFPDLHSELNLSSLELGDSALYFCASGDGGANRNEQFFGPGTRLTVL.

The V and J genes are TRBV6-5 and TRBJ2-7, with 11 bases identical to TRBD2. The ends lost 2 bases at V and 5 bases at J; junction bases unmatched: 8. The CDR3 sequence is 16 residues long. CDR1 MNHEY and CDR2 SVGAGI come from the germline V gene. CDR3 loop: CASSYPIAGGCHEQYV. DNA of the CDR3: TGTGCCAGCAGTTACCCAATAGCGGGAGGGTGTCACGAGCAGTACGTC.

The chain links TRBV9 to TRBJ2-1; D is possibly TRBD1 (5 bases). The germline V gene encodes CDR1 SGDLS and CDR2 YYNGEE. The CDR3 covers 17 residues. Trimming shortened V by 3 bases and J by 9 bases, and 25 bases separated the two germline ends. The DNA of the CDR3 is TGTGCCAGCAGCGCCAGGAAGGCCCAGGGTTTGTTTGGTGAGCAGTTCTTC. Residues: CASSARKAQGLFGEQFF.

This clone appeared a single time. J is TRBJ2-3 and V is TRBV2, with 7 bases lining up with TRBD1. After removal of 4 bases from V and 0 bases from J, the junction contained 4 bases not matched to a gene. The CDR3 spans 15 residues. Per the germline V gene, CDR1 is SNHLY and CDR2 is FYNNEI. The CDR3 sequence is CASSGGTASTDTQYF. CDR3 in DNA: TGTGCCAGCAGTGGTGGGACAGCTAGCACAGATACGCAGTATTTT.

This clone was found once. This rearrangement joins TRBV7-2 to TRBJ2-1, with TRBD2 matching over 11 bases. Germline V gene sequence: CDR1 SGHTA, CDR2 FQGNSA. The CDR3 is made up of 18 amino acids. V lost 1 base to trimming and J lost 10 bases; unmatched junction nucleotides: 15. As DNA, the CDR3 is TGTGCCAGCAGCTTAGTGACTAGCGGGGAGACGCTAAGGGGGGAGCAGTTCTTC. This codes for CASSLVTSGETLRGEQFF.

This chain links TRBV7-8 with TRBJ1-5; D remains unclear. There are 16 residues in the CDR3. Trimming left V 1 base short and J 5 bases short, with 15 bases between. Looked up from germline, CDR1 is SGHVS and CDR2 is FQNEAQ. CDR3 nucleotide sequence: TGTGCCAGCAGCTTAGGGCGAGGGCTCGCGGATCAGCCCCAGCATTTT. This gives the protein CASSLGRGLADQPQHF.